Below, 4 T cell receptor beta chains from the same sample are listed, as sequenced in a study of early T cells in non-severe SARS-CoV-2 infection. From the 5' RACE reads, TCRdb called clonotypes with MiXCR, one entry per CDR3 protein. Here the sample spans tens of thousands of distinct CDR3 sequences, roughly 2.8% being singletons. Sequencing was performed on whole blood. Source of these receptors: an adult who was a healthcare worker with PCR-confirmed SARS-CoV-2 infection or an uninfected control (not recorded which).

This clonotype was seen ten or more times. The chain couples TRBV6-1 to TRBJ1-1, with TRBD1 identical over 9 bases. The CDR3 runs 14 residues. J gave up 6 bases and V 2 bases, and 4 bases lay outside the gene matches. From germline, CDR1 is MNHNS and CDR2 SASEGT. CDR3 region: CASSETGGWAEAFF. CDR3 bases: TGTGCCAGCAGTGAAACAGGGGGCTGGGCTGAAGCTTTCTTT.

This clonotype was detected ten times or more. The chain joins TRBV30 to TRBJ1-6; tentative D call: TRBD1 (6 bases). V lost 2 bases to trimming and J lost 5 bases, with 10 bases between them. This CDR3 region has 14 residues. Germline V gene lookup returns CDR1 GTSNPN and CDR2 SVGIG (reference sequence). CDR3 bases: TGTGCCTGGAGTCGGGACATTGATAATTCACCCCTCCACTTT. Translated: CAWSRDIDNSPLHF.

This clonotype was detected many times. One junction end does not reproduce the germline sequence, and a read error may be involved. The chain couples TRBV29-1 to TRBJ2-1; either TRBD1 or TRBD2 may fit D (5 bases each). CDR3 size: 13 residues. The germline CDR1 and CDR2 sequences are SQVTM and ANQGSEA. CDR3 in amino acids: CSVKDGANNEQFF. The CDR3 nucleotides are TGCAGCGTTAAAGACGGGGCAAACAATGAGCAGTTCTTC.

This clonotype was picked up many times. The chain uses TRBV5-1 and TRBJ2-3, with 7 bases aligning to TRBD2. CDR1 and CDR2 from the germline V gene are SGHRS and YFSETQ. Unmatched junction bases numbered 9, after V lost 4 bases and J lost 1 base. CDR3 length equals 16 residues. The CDR3 region is CASSIGRESGTDTQYF. The DNA for the CDR3 is TGCGCCAGCAGCATTGGGAGGGAATCTGGCACAGATACGCAGTATTTT.